A selection of T cell receptor beta chains follows, all from one sample in a study of blood T cell repertoires in COVID-19. Sequencing was performed with immunoSEQ multiplex PCR; in TCRdb, only in-frame clones are kept and a portion is missing. The repertoire holds about 140,000 clones, with 80% to 90% as singletons. The sequencing input was peripheral blood. These receptors came from a man aged 55 to 70 with active or convalescent COVID-19. Both conserved end residues are part of each CDR3. D genes are given only for firm matches. Clone size, where shown, is once, few, many, or a class for clones that have expanded.

NA | TRBJ1-4 | NA | TRBV7-6 | CASSFYLGPNEKLFF | TGTGCCAGCAGCTTTTATCTGGGCCCTAATGAAAAACTGTTTTTT
TRBD1 | TRBJ1-2 | once | TRBV27 | CASSYQGAFLHGYTF | TGTGCCAGCAGTTACCAGGGGGCATTTCTTCATGGCTACACCTTC
TRBD1 | TRBJ1-5 | few | TRBV7-9 | CASSPGQGHQPQHF | TGTGCCAGCAGCCCCGGACAGGGTCATCAGCCCCAGCATTTT
NA | TRBJ1-3 | few | TRBV12-2 | CAWAGQPISGNTIYF | TGTGCCTGGGCAGGGCAACCCATCTCTGGAAACACCATATATTTT
NA | TRBJ2-7 | NA | TRBV27 | CASSARSLAYEQYF | TGTGCCAGCAGTGCCCGAAGTTTAGCCTACGAGCAGTACTTC
NA | TRBJ2-3 | NA | TRBV6-2/TRBV6-3 | CASSYSSVRLPDTQYF | TGTGCCAGCAGTTACTCGAGTGTGAGACTACCAGATACGCAGTATTTT
NA | TRBJ1-1 | NA | TRBV10-3 | CAISDFDRNTEAFF | TGTGCCATCAGTGACTTCGACAGGAACACTGAAGCTTTCTTT
NA | TRBJ1-2 | NA | TRBV4-3 | CASSQVPTDYGYTF | TGCGCCAGCAGCCAAGTGCCGACAGATTATGGCTACACCTTC
TRBD1 | TRBJ1-2 | NA | TRBV19 | CASKTGVVGYGYTF | TGTGCCAGTAAAACAGGGGTAGTTGGCTATGGCTACACCTTC
TRBD1 | TRBJ2-5 | NA | TRBV11-3 | CASSPDVGQGQETQYF | TGTGCCAGCAGCCCAGACGTGGGACAGGGCCAAGAGACCCAGTACTTC
TRBD1 | TRBJ2-7 | NA | TRBV4-1 | CASSAQGQGVVYEQYF | TGCGCCAGCAGCGCTCAAGGGCAGGGGGTTGTCTACGAGCAGTACTTC